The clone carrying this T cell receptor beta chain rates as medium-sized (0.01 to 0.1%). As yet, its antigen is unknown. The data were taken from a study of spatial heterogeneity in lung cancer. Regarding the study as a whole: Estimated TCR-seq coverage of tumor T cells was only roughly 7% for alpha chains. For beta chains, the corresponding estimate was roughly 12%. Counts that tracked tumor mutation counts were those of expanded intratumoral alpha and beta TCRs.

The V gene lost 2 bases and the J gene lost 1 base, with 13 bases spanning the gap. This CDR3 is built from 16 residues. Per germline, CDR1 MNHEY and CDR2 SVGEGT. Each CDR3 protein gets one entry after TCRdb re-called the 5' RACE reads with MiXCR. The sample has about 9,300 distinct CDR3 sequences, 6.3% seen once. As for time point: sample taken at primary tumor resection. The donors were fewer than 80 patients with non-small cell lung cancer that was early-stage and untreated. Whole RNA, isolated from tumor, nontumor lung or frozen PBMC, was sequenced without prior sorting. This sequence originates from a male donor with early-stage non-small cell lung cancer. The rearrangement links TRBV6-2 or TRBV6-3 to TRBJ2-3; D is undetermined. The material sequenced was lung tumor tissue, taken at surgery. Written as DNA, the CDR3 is TGTGCCAGCAGTTACGTGTGGCAGCAACGCACAGATACGCAGTATTTT. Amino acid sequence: CASSYVWQQRTDTQYF.